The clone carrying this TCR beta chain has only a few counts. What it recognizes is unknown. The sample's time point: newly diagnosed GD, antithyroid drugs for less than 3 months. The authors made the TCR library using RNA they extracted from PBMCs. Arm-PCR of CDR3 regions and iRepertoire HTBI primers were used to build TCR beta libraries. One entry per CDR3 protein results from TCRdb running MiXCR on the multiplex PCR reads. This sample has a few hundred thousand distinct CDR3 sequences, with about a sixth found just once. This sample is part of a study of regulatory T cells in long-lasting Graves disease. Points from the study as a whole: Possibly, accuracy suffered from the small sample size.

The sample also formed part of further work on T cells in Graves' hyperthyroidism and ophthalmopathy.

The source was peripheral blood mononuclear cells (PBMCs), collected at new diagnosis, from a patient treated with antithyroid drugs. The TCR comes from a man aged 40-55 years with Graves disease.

CDR3: CASSLEGTALHEQYF. The CDR3, as DNA: TGTGCCAGCAGCCTAGAAGGGACCGCTTTGCACGAGCAGTACTTC. The V call is TRBV7-9, the J call TRBJ2-7; TRBD1 or TRBD2 may be the D gene (5 bases each). CDR1 and CDR2 from the germline V gene are SEHNR and FQNEAQ (reference sequence). The V and J ends lost 5 bases and 5 bases respectively, with 19 bases between them. The CDR3 extends over 15 amino acids.